This T cell receptor (beta chain) was sequenced for a study of Ad26.COV2.S vaccination and SARS-CoV-2 variants. Study-level results: It was vaccine recipients, not placebo recipients, who had the higher spike-specific TCR breadth.

A note on this clone: The antigen remains undetermined.

Libraries were prepared by immunoSEQ multiplex PCR; TCRdb keeps only in-frame clonotypes and omits some of them. The sample yields 300,000 to 350,000 clones, roughly 86% seen once. Noted treatment: some 20 received Ad26.COV2.S at low or high dose, single or two shots; about 5 received placebo; per-sample allocation not given. Samples came from day 63 after the first vaccine or placebo injection. With 6 bases removed from V and 2 bases from J, the gap between germline ends came to 10 bases. The CDR3 has 13 residues. Germline CDR1 MNHEY, CDR2 SVGAGI. The input for sequencing was peripheral blood, taken in a trial of Ad26.COV2.S vaccine versus placebo. This sequence originates from a person aged 18 to 65 who received the Ad26.COV2.S COVID-19 vaccine or a placebo. The chain combines TRBV6-5 with TRBJ1-1; unclear D gene. In DNA, the CDR3 is TGTGCCAGCAGCGCGACGACAAACACTGAAGCTTTCTTT. Translation: CASSATTNTEAFF.